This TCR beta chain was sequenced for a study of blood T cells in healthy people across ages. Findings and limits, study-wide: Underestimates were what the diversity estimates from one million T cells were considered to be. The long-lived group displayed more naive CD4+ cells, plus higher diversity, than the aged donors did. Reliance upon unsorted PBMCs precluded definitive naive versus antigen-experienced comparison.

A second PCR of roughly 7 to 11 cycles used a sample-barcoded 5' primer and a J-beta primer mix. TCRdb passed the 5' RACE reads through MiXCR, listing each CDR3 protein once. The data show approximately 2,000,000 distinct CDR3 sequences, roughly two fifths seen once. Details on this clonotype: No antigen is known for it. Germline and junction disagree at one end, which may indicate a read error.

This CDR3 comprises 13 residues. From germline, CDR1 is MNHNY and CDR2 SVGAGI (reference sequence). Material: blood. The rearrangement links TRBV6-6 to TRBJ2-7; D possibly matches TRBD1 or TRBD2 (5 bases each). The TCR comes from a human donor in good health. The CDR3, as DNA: TGTGCCAGCGGTTACGGGGACCTCTACGAGCAGTACTTC. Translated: CASGYGDLYEQYF.